The 4 T cell receptor beta chains below were found in one sample sequenced in a study of blood T cell repertoires in COVID-19. The data were produced by immunoSEQ multiplex PCR, yet TCRdb's version contains in-frame clones alone and is incomplete. Here the sample spans about 220,000 clones, 82% being singletons. Specimen: peripheral blood. The receptors come from a woman at least 80 years old with acute or convalescent COVID-19.

The V and J genes are TRBV3-1 (or the pseudogene TRBV3-2) and TRBJ2-2; D remains ambiguous. The CDR3 totals 15 residues. V shed 1 base and J shed 1 base, with 7 bases lying between them. The V gene's germline CDR1 is LGHDT and CDR2 YNNKEL (reference sequence). The CDR3 protein is CASSQVRGNTGELFF. The CDR3 DNA reads TGTGCCAGCAGCCAAGTTCGAGGGAACACCGGGGAGCTGTTTTTT.

The V call is TRBV4-3, the J call TRBJ2-5; TRBD2 might be the D (5 bases). Per germline, CDR1 LGHNA and CDR2 YSLEER. Trimming cost V 0 bases and J 5 bases, with 13 bases left between them. This CDR3 spans 15 amino acids. Written as DNA, the CDR3 is TGCGCCAGCAGCCAAGATTACCGGGAAGAGGAGACCCAGTACTTC. Translation gives CASSQDYREEETQYF.

The V and J genes are TRBV12-3 or TRBV12-4 and TRBJ2-7; weak D call: TRBD1 (5 bases). V lost 3 bases and J 12 bases, leaving 15 bases between the germline ends. There are 12 residues in the CDR3. CDR3 nucleotides: TGTGCCAGCAGTTTGCGCAGGGATGAACCGTACTTC. Encoded protein: CASSLRRDEPYF.

The chain recombines TRBV7-2 with TRBJ2-7, with D possibly being TRBD1 (6 bases). This CDR3 is built from 17 residues. V was pared by 1 base and J by 0 bases, with 16 bases between. Per the germline V gene, CDR1 is SGHTA and CDR2 is FQGNSA. The CDR3 spells CASSLGLGGQSSYEQYF. The DNA of the CDR3 is TGTGCCAGCAGCTTAGGCTTGGGCGGACAGAGCTCCTACGAGCAGTACTTC.